This TCR beta chain was recovered during a study of T cells in women clearing cervical HPV infection (dated by TCRdb to 2017 to 2018). The study in broad terms: Cases were some 24 women with histologically confirmed HPV16-related CIN3 or worse, including a couple of invasive cancers. Among cases, blood sampling occurred a median of around 160 days after lesion detection, with an interquartile range of roughly 90 to 230 days. HLA typing was available for only a few women, so HLA type could not be excluded as a confounder. A median age of nearly 35 years was observed in cases versus 38 to 40 in controls, and no significant differences in baseline characteristics were found. The exploratory proof-of-principle case-control study was nested within the Guanacaste HPV Natural History Study in Costa Rica and compared TCR repertoires across cervical HPV16 outcomes. As quality controls, five blinded duplicates were added to each group, bringing the total to 60 or so samples made up of roughly 50 participants and ten or so replicates. Cases and controls were matched on year of sample collection and on age within five years. The parent cohort enrolled roughly 9,300 women aged 18 or older in Guanacaste, Costa Rica, in about 1992 to 1994 and followed the women for roughly seven years. Blood from cases was collected at the visit where the lesion was first found, while blood from controls was collected once the infection could no longer be detected. The 20 to 30 controls were women who cleared a single incident HPV16 infection within 12 months without developing precancer or cancer.

Every participant had a single incident cervical HPV16 infection, and women with prevalent HPV16 infections were excluded. Cervical HPV DNA was detected by MY09/MY11 PCR and genotyped by dot-blot hybridization. Fifteen mL of heparinized blood were centrifuged, and the buffy coat was split into aliquots, frozen at -30 degrees C, and then kept at -80 degrees C. Genomic DNA was extracted from buffy coat specimens using QIAGEN kits. As encoded in the germline V gene, CDR1 is SGHTA while CDR2 is FQGNSA. Including cysteine and phenylalanine, the CDR3 has 12 amino acids. Shown are 27 bases from within the CDR3, in frame from base 1. The immunoSEQ assay used multiplex PCR to amplify TCR beta CDR3 regions from an average of about 1,200 ng of genomic DNA per sample. The assay corrected primer bias using a complete synthetic TCR repertoire to establish an amplification baseline. The amplicons were sequenced on the Illumina platform. The study's processing was this. Sequences were error-corrected by clustering with frequency ratios and a modified nearest-neighbor algorithm, then analyzed in the immunoSEQ Analyzer with IMGT gene definitions. TCR richness and evenness were averaged over 20 rarefaction repeats at each rarefaction depth, excluding samples with fewer sequences than the depth. V, D and J gene relative abundances were compared between groups with Wilcoxon rank sum tests, applying FDR correction. An intraclass correlation of about 96% for TCR richness and an average of about 77% across some 70 gene segments were obtained from the blinded duplicates. Sourced from immuneACCESS, this table was stored by TCRdb with only in-frame sequences that have V and J called. A share of the clones is absent; for the studies checked, an unresolved V gene accounts for under half, and the remainder has no known explanation. Clonal size and the V and J genes are those of that table, whereas D and trimming came from the DNA. The sample's table lists a count of fewer than 30,000 clones. The ten top clones hold roughly a sixth of the sample.

General study outcomes and caveats: CIN3+ cases had significantly higher TCR repertoire richness than controls across sequencing depths, but evenness did not differ between the groups. Random forest classifiers that combined richness and V gene abundances separated cases from controls with an estimated AUC of less than 0.85. Cases had lower TRBV6-7 relative abundance than controls (0.11% versus 0.16%; Bonferroni P = 0.0008). Whether associations preceded infection or resulted from infection could not be shown with the cross-sectional design, and effector/memory subsets and HPV-specific T cells were not isolated. T-cell numbers per sample were unknown, so richness differences could reflect varying T-cell content rather than repertoire biology.

Worth noting for this clone: No cognate antigen has been identified for it. Sequencing ends 3 residues short of the CDR3 end; the germline J gene provides the rest.

This sequence originates from a woman between 18 and 75 years old with a cervical HPV16 infection that either progressed to CIN3+ or cleared (not recorded which). Rearrangement joined TRBV7-2 to TRBJ1-1; 8 bases in the junction line up with TRBD1. Material: blood buffy coat. The CDR3 DNA, read in part, is TGTGCCAGCAGCCTCTACGACAGGGGA. It encodes CASSLYDRG. The CDR3, in full, reads CASSLYDRGAFF.